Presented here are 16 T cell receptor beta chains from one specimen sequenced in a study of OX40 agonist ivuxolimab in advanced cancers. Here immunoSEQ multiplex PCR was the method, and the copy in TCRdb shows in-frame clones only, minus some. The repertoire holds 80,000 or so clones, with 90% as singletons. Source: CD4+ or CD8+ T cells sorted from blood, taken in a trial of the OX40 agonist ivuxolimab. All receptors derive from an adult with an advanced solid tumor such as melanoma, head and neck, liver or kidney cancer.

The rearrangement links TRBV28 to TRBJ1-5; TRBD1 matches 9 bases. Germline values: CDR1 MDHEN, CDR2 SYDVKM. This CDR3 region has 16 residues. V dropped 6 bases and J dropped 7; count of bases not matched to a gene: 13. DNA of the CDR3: TGTGCCAGCAGACGATGGGGGGGACAGGGTGAACAGCCCCAGCATTTT. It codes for CASRRWGGQGEQPQHF.

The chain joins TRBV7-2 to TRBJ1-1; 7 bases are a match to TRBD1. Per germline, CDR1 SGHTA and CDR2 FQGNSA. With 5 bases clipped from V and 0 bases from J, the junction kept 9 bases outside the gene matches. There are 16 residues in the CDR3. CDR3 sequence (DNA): TGTGCCAGCAGCCCCCGGGACAGACTCATGAACACTGAAGCTTTCTTT. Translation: CASSPRDRLMNTEAFF.

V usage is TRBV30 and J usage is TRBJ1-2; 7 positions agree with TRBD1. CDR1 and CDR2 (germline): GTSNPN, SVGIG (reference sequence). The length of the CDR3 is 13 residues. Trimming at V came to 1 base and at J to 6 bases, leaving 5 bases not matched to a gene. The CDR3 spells CAWSAAQGHGYTF. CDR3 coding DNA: TGTGCCTGGAGTGCTGCACAGGGGCATGGCTACACCTTC.

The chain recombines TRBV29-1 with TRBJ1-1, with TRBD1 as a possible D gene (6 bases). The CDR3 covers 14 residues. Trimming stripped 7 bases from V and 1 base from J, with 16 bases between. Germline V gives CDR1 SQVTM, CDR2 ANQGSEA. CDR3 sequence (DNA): TGCAGCGCCGGTAAGCAGGGGACGAACACTGAAGCTTTCTTT. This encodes CSAGKQGTNTEAFF.

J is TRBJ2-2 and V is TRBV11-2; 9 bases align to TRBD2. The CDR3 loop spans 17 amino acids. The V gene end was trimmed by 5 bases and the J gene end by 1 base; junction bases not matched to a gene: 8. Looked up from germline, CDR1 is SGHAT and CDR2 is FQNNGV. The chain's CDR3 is CASSQISGSVNTGELFF. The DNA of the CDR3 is TGTGCCAGCAGCCAGATTAGCGGGAGCGTGAACACCGGGGAGCTGTTTTTT.

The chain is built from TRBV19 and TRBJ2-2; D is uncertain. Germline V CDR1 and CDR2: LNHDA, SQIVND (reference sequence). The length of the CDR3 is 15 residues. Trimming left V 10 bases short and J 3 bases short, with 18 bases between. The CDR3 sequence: CATGEDNGDTGELFF. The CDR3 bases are TGTGCCACTGGCGAGGATAATGGGGACACCGGGGAGCTGTTTTTT.

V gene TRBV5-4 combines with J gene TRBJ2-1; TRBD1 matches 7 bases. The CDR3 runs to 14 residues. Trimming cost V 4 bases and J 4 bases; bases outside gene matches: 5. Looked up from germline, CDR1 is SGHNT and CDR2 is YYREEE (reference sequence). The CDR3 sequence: CASSLQGPYNEQFF. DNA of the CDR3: TGTGCCAGCAGCCTACAGGGGCCATACAATGAGCAGTTCTTC.

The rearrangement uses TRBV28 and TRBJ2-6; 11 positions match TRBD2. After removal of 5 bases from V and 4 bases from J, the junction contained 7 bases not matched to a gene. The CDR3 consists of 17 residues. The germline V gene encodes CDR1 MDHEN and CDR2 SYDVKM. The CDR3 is CASSVLAGGAGANVLTF. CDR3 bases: TGTGCCAGCAGTGTTCTAGCGGGAGGCGCCGGGGCCAACGTCCTGACTTTC.

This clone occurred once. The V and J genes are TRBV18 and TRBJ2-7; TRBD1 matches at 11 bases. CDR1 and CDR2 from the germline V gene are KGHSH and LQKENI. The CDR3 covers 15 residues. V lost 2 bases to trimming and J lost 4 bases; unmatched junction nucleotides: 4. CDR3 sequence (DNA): TGTGCCAGCTCACCAACCGGGACAGGGGGTTACGAGCAGTACTTC. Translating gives CASSPTGTGGYEQYF.

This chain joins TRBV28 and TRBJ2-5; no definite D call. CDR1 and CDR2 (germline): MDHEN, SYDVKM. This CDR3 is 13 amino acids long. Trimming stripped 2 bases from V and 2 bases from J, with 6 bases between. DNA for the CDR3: TGTGCCAGCAGTTTACCCTGGCAAGAGACCCAGTACTTC. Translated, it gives CASSLPWQETQYF. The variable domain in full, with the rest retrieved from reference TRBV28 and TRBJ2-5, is DVKVTQSSRYLVKRTGEKVFLECVQDMDHENMFWYRQDPGLGLRLIYFSYDVKMKEKGDIPEGYSVSREKKERFSLILESASTNQTSMYLCASSLPWQETQYFGPGTRLLVL.

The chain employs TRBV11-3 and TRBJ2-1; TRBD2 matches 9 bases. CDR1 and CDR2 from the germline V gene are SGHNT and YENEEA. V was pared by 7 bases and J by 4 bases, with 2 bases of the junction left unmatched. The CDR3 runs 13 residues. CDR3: CASNLAGYNEQFF. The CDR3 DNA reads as TGTGCCAGCAACCTAGCGGGATACAATGAGCAGTTCTTC.

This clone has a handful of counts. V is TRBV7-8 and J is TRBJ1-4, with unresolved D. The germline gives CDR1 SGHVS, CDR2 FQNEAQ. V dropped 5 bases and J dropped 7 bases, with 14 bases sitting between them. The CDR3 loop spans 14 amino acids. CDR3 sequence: CASSPGGSGEKLFF. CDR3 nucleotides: TGTGCCAGCAGCCCGGGTGGCTCGGGTGAAAAACTGTTTTTT.

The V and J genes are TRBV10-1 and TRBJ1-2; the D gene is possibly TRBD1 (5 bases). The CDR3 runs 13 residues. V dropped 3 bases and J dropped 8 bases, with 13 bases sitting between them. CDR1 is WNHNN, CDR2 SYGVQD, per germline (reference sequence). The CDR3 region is CASSEVPWGGYTF. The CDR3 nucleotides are TGCGCCAGCAGTGAAGTCCCCTGGGGCGGCTACACCTTC.

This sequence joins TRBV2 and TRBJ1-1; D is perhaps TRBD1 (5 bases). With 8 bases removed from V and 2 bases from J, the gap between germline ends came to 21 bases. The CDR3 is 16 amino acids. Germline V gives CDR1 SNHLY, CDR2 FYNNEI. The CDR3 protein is CASRSPPGGVNTEAFF. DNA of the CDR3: TGTGCCAGCCGGTCACCCCCGGGGGGGGTTAACACTGAAGCTTTCTTT.

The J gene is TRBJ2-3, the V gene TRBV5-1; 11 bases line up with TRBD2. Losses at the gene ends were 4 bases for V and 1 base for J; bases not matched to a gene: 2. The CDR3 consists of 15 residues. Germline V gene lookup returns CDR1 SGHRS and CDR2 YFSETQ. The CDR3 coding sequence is TGCGCCAGCAGCCTACTAGCGGGGGGCACAGATACGCAGTATTTT. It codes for CASSLLAGGTDTQYF.

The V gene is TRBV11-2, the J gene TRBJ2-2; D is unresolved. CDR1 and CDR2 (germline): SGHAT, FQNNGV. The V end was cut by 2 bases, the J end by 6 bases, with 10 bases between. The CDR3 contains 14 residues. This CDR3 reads CASSLLSEAGELFF. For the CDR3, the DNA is TGTGCCAGCAGCTTACTCTCAGAGGCCGGGGAGCTGTTTTTT.